This T cell receptor beta chain is from a study of vaccination and CD4 T cells after COVID-19. Across the study: Overlapping spike peptides from SARS-CoV-2, HCoV-NL63, HCoV-OC43 and HCoV-229E served to stimulate the cells. The study's findings and limits: Analysis of convalescent patients found that 304 of 307 vaccine-specific clones were spike mono-reactive.

CDR1 is SGHAT, CDR2 FQNNGV, per germline. The CDR3 extends over 15 amino acids. V was clipped by 4 bases and J by 2 bases; unmatched bases: 7. A remark on this clonotype: Antigen specificity is unknown.

With the Oncomine TCR Beta short-read assay, DNA from cultured CD4+ T cells was sequenced. Using its own MiXCR run on the PCR reads, TCRdb lists one record per CDR3 protein. The data hold 13,000 to 15,000 distinct CDR3 sequences, with about 51% observed a single time. The treatment here: roughly 10-day PBMC culture with coronavirus spike peptide pools or control peptides (ViraFEST assay). ViraFEST sequenced TCRs after peptide-pool expansion of antigen-specific T cells. The receptor comes from a human donor who had recovered from COVID-19. The sample taken for sequencing was CD4+ T cells from blood, cultured in vitro. The chain links TRBV11-2 to TRBJ2-7; 8 bases line up with TRBD1. CDR3 DNA: TGTGCCAGCAGCTCACAGGGGGATGTCACCTACGAGCAGTACTTC. Translating it yields CASSSQGDVTYEQYF.